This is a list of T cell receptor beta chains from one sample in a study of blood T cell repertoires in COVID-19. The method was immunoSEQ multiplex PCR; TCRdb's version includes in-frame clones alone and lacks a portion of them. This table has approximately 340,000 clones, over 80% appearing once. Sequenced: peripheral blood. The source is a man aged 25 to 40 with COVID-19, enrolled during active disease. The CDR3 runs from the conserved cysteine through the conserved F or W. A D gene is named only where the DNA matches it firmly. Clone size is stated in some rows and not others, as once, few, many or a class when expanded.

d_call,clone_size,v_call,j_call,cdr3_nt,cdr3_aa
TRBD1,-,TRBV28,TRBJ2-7,TGTGCCAGCAGTGACCACGGGACAGGAATCGAGCAGTACTTC,CASSDHGTGIEQYF
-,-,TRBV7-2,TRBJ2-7,TGTGCCAGCAGCCTCCAACCGACTAGCTCCTACGAGCAGTACTTC,CASSLQPTSSYEQYF
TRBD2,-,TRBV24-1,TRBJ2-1,TGTGCCACCAGTGATCCCCAAGGGACTAGCGGGACCCGGGAGCAGTTCTTC,CATSDPQGTSGTREQFF
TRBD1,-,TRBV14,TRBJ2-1,TGTGCCAGCAGGGGACAGGGGGCTATGAATGAGCAGTTCTTC,CASRGQGAMNEQFF
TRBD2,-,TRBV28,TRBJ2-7,TGTGCCAGCAGTACTAGCGGGCTAACCTACGAGCAGTACTTC,CASSTSGLTYEQYF
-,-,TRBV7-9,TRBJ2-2,TGTGCCAGCAGCTCCGAGTATTCCGGGGAGCTGTTTTTT,CASSSEYSGELFF
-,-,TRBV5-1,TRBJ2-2,TGCGCCAGCGGAACATCCGGGACACCGAACACCGGGGAGCTGTTTTTT,CASGTSGTPNTGELFF
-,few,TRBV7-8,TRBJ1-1,TGTGCCAGCAGCCGCGTACATACTGAAGCTTTCTTT,CASSRVHTEAFF
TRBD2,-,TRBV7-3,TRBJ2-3,TGTGCCAGCAGCTTGACTAGCGGGAGTTCCGGAGATACGCAGTATTTT,CASSLTSGSSGDTQYF
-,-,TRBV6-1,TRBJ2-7,TGTGCCAGCAGTTATCTCGACAGATACGAGCAGTACTTC,CASSYLDRYEQYF